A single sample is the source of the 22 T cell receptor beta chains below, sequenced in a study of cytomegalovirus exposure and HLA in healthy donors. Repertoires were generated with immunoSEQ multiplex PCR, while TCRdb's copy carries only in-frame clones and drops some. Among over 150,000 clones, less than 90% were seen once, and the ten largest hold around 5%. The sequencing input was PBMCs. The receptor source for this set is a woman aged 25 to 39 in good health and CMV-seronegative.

The CDR3 is CTSSQPRTGPSGTQYF. The CDR3 DNA follows: TGCACCAGCAGCCAACCCAGGACAGGGCCCTCAGGTACGCAGTATTTT. This rearrangement joins TRBV1 to TRBJ2-3; the D call in the table, TRBD1, was not verified against the DNA. TRBV1 is recorded as a pseudogene. The CDR3 covers 16 residues.

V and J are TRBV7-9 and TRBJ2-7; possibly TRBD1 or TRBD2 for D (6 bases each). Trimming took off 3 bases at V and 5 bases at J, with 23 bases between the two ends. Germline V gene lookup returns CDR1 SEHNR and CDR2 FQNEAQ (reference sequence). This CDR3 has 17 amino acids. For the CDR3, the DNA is TGTGCCAGCAGCTTGAGGAATGGGGGGCCGGTGAATGACGAGCAGTACTTC. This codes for CASSLRNGGPVNDEQYF.

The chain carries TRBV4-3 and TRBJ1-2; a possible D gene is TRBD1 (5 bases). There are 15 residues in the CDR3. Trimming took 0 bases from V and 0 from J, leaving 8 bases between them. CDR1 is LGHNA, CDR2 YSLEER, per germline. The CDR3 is CASSQDPQANYGYTF. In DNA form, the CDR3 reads TGCGCCAGCAGCCAAGATCCACAGGCTAACTATGGCTACACCTTC.

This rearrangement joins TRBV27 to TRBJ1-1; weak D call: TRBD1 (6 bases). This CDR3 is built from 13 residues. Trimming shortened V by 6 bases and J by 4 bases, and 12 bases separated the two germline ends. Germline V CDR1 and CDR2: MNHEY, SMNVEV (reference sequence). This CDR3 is CASSYRVRTEAFF. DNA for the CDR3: TGTGCCAGCAGCTACAGGGTACGCACTGAAGCTTTCTTT.

The CDR3 protein is CASSYPELQGYTEAFF. The DNA for the CDR3 is TGTGCCAGCAGTTACCCCGAACTACAGGGATACACTGAAGCTTTCTTT. The gene calls are TRBV6-6 and TRBJ1-1; weak D call: TRBD1 (6 bases). The V and J ends lost 2 bases and 3 bases respectively, with 16 bases between them. Germline CDR1 is MNHNY and CDR2 is SVGAGI (reference sequence). The CDR3 covers 16 residues.

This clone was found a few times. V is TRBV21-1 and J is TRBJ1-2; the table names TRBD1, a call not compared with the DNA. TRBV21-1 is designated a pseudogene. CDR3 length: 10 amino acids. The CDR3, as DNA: TGTGCCAGGGCCAACTATGGCTACACCTTC. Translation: CARANYGYTF.

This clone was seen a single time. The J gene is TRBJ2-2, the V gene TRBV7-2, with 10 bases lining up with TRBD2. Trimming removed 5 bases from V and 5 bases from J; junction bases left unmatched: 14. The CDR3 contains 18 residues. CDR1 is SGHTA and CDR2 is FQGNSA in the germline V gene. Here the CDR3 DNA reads TGTGCCAGCAGCCCTTCGTCTAGCGGGAGTACGCGGACCGGGGAGCTGTTTTTT. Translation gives CASSPSSSGSTRTGELFF.

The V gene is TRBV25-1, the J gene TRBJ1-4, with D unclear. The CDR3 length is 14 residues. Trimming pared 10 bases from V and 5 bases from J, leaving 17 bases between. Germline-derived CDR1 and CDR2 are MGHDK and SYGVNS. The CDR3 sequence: CATRELGSNEKLFF. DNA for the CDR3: TGTGCCACTCGAGAGCTGGGATCAAATGAAAAACTGTTTTTT.

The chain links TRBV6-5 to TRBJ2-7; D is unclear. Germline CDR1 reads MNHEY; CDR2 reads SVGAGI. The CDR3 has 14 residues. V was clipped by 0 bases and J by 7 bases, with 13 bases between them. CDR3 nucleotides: TGTGCCAGCAGTTACTCAGGGTCCTTTGAGGAGCAGTACTTC. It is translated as CASSYSGSFEEQYF.

CDR3: CASTQGYRGYTF. The DNA for the CDR3 is TGTGCCAGCACACAGGGTTATAGAGGCTACACCTTC. V and J are TRBV28 and TRBJ1-2; maybe TRBD1 (6 bases). V was pared by 7 bases and J by 8 bases, with 14 bases between. CDR3 length equals 12 residues. The germline gives CDR1 MDHEN, CDR2 SYDVKM.

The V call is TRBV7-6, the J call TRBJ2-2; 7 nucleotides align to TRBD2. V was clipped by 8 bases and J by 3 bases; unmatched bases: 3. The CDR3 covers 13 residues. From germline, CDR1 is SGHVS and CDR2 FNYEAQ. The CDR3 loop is CASRGGYTGELFF. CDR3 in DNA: TGTGCCAGCCGGGGAGGGTACACCGGGGAGCTGTTTTTT.

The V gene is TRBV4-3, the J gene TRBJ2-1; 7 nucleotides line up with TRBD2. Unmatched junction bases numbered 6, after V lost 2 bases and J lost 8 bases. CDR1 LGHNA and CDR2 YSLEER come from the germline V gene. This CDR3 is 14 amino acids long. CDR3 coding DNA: TGCGCCAGCAGCCAATGGGGCGCGGGGGATGAGCAGTTCTTC. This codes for CASSQWGAGDEQFF.

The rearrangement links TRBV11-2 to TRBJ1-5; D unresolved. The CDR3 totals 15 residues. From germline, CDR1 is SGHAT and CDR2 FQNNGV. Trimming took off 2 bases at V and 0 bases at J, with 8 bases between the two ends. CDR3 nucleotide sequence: TGTGCCAGCAGCTTATCCAGCGATAGCAATCAGCCCCAGCATTTT. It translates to CASSLSSDSNQPQHF.

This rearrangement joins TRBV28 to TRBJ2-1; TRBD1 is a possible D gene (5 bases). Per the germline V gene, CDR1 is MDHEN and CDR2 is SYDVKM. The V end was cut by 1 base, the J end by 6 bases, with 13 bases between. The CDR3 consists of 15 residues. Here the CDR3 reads CASSLYQGPGNEQFF. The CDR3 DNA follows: TGTGCCAGCAGTTTATACCAGGGTCCTGGCAATGAGCAGTTCTTC.

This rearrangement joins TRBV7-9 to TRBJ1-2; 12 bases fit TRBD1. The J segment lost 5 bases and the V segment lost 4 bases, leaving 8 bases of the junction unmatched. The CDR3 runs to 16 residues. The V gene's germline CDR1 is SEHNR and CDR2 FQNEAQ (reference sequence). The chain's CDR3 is CASSSSGQGARYGYTF. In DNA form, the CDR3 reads TGTGCCAGCAGCTCCTCGGGACAGGGGGCTCGGTATGGCTACACCTTC.

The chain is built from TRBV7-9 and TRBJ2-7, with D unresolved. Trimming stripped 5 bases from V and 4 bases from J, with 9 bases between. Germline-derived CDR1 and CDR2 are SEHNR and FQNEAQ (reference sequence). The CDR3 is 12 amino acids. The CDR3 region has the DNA TGTGCCAGCAGCCCACTGGAATACGAGCAGTACTTC. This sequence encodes CASSPLEYEQYF.

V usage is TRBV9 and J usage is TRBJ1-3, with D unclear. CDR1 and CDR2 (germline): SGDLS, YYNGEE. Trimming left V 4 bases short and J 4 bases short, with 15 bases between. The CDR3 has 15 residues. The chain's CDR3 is CASSSTSWRGNTIYF. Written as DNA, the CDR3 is TGTGCCAGCAGCTCCACATCCTGGAGGGGAAACACCATATATTTT.

The CDR3 DNA sequence: TGTGCCAGCAGCTTATCTAGTTTCTCCGCCGGACAGCAGTTCTTC. Its translation: CASSLSSFSAGQQFF. The J gene is TRBJ2-1, the V gene TRBV7-3, with D hard to call. Germline V gene data show CDR1 as SGHTA and CDR2 as FQGTGA. The CDR3 loop spans 15 amino acids. V lost 2 bases, J lost 11 bases, and 19 bases lay in between.

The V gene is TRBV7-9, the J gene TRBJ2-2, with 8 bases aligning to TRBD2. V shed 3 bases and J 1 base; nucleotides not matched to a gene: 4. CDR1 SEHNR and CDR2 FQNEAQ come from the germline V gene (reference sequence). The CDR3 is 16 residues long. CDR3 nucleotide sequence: TGTGCCAGCAGCTTGCGGCGGGGGGAGAACACCGGGGAGCTGTTTTTT. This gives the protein CASSLRRGENTGELFF.

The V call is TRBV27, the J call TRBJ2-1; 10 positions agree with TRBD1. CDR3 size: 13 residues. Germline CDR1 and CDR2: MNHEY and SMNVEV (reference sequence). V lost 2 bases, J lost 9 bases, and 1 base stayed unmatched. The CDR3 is CASSLDRGLEQFF. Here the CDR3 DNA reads TGTGCCAGCAGTTTAGACAGGGGGCTTGAGCAGTTCTTC.

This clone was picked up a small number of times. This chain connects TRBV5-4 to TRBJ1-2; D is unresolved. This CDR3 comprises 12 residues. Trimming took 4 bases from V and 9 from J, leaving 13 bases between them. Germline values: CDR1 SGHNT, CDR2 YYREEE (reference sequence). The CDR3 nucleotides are TGTGCCAGCAGCCTTGTAGGGCGGAGCTACACCTTC. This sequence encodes CASSLVGRSYTF.

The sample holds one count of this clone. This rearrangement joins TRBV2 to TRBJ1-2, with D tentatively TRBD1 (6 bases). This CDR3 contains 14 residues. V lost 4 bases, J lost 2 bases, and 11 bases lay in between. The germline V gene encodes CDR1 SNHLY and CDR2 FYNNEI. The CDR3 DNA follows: TGTGCCAGCAGTGTATACGGACAGAACTATGGCTACACCTTC. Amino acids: CASSVYGQNYGYTF.